These T cell receptor beta chains were read from a single sample in a study of memory CD4+ T cells and cytomegalovirus serostatus. Method: immunoSEQ multiplex PCR; TCRdb's copy keeps in-frame clones and lacks some. This sample has about 40,000 clones, with approximately 84% found just once. Material: memory CD4+ T cells from blood. Receptors were obtained from an adult in good health and CMV-seronegative. The CDR3 runs from the conserved cysteine through the conserved F or W. Each record gives: J gene, D gene, clone size, V gene, CDR3 protein, CDR3 DNA. A D gene is named only where the DNA matches it firmly. Clone size, where shown, is once, few, many, or a class for clones that have expanded.

>TRBJ2-2|-|once|TRBV25-1
CASSDSSHGPGELFF
TGTGCCAGCAGTGATTCCAGTCACGGTCCCGGGGAGCTGTTTTTT
>TRBJ2-2|-|-|TRBV7-2
CASSFLRLNTGELFF
TGTGCCAGCAGCTTCTTACGATTGAACACCGGGGAGCTGTTTTTT
>TRBJ2-5|-|-|TRBV14
CASSQAVGTQYF
TGTGCCAGCAGCCAAGCTGTTGGGACCCAGTACTTC
>TRBJ1-1|-|-|TRBV5-6
CASSLEASLVKAFF
TGTGCCAGCAGCTTGGAGGCGTCCTTGGTAAAAGCTTTCTTT
>TRBJ2-1|-|-|TRBV11-3
CASSPQGREQFF
TGTGCCAGCAGCCCCCAGGGTAGAGAGCAGTTCTTC
>TRBJ2-7|-|-|TRBV9
CASSPRWQGDEQYF
TGTGCCAGCAGCCCCCGTTGGCAGGGAGACGAGCAGTACTTC
>TRBJ2-3|TRBD2|-|TRBV2
CASKWLSGGTDTQYF
TGTGCCAGCAAATGGTTAAGCGGGGGCACAGATACGCAGTATTTT
>TRBJ2-3|TRBD1|-|TRBV7-9
CASSPRGTGTSTDTQYF
TGTGCCAGCAGCCCCAGGGGGACCGGGACCAGCACAGATACGCAGTATTTT
>TRBJ1-6|-|-|TRBV11-2
CASRFDTGSSPLHF
TGTGCCAGCAGGTTCGACACAGGGAGTTCACCCCTCCACTTT
>TRBJ1-6|-|-|TRBV4-1
CASSQGGSYNSPLHF
TGCGCCAGCAGCCAGGGAGGTTCCTATAATTCACCCCTCCACTTT
>TRBJ2-1|-|-|TRBV19
CASSLALNEQFF
TGTGCCAGTAGTCTAGCGCTCAATGAGCAGTTCTTC
>TRBJ2-7|TRBD1|-|TRBV6-5
CASRATGGGYEQYF
TGTGCCAGCAGGGCGACAGGGGGAGGCTACGAGCAGTACTTC
>TRBJ1-1|-|few|TRBV30
CAWKGEQYTEAFF
TGTGCCTGGAAAGGGGAGCAGTACACTGAAGCTTTCTTT
>TRBJ1-1|-|once|TRBV11-3
CASSSQGTEAFF
TGTGCCAGCAGCAGCCAGGGGACTGAAGCTTTCTTT
>TRBJ1-3|-|-|TRBV5-5
CASSLGDIGNTIYF
TGTGCCAGCAGCTTGGGGGACATCGGAAACACCATATATTTT
>TRBJ1-2|-|-|TRBV28
CASSLPLQTYGYTF
TGTGCCAGCAGCCTCCCATTGCAGACCTATGGCTACACCTTC
>TRBJ2-6|-|-|TRBV5-5
CASTKILAQSRANVLTF
TGTGCCAGCACGAAGATTCTCGCACAAAGTCGGGCCAACGTCCTGACTTTC
>TRBJ2-1|TRBD2|-|TRBV18
CASSPRRTSGDNEQFF
TGTGCCAGCTCACCACGCCGGACTAGCGGGGATAATGAGCAGTTCTTC
>TRBJ2-7|TRBD1|-|TRBV5-1
CASSPGQGIYEQYF
TGCGCCAGCAGCCCGGGACAGGGGATCTACGAGCAGTACTTC
>TRBJ1-1|-|-|TRBV15
CATSRAGKNTEAFF
TGTGCCACCAGCAGAGCCGGGAAGAACACTGAAGCTTTCTTT
>TRBJ1-5|TRBD1|-|TRBV29-1
CSATTGQGQPQHF
TGCAGCGCAACGACAGGGCAGGGTCAGCCCCAGCATTTT
>TRBJ2-7|-|-|TRBV2
CASSLGFYEQYF
TGTGCCAGCAGCCTCGGGTTTTACGAGCAGTACTTC
>TRBJ2-1|TRBD2|-|TRBV28
CASTELAGGSSSYNEQFF
TGTGCCAGCACCGAACTAGCGGGGGGTTCAAGCTCCTACAATGAGCAGTTCTTC
>TRBJ1-6|TRBD1|-|TRBV5-1
CASKLGQGNSPLHF
TGCGCCAGCAAGCTGGGACAGGGCAATTCACCCCTCCACTTT
>TRBJ2-2|-|-|TRBV7-2
CASRTGTHTGELFF
TGTGCCAGCAGGACAGGGACTCACACCGGGGAGCTGTTTTTT
>TRBJ2-2|TRBD1|-|TRBV10-1
CATFVTGGLGNTGELFF
TGCGCCACCTTCGTTACAGGGGGCCTGGGGAACACCGGGGAGCTGTTTTTT
>TRBJ2-1|-|-|TRBV19
CASSIEGGQFF
TGTGCCAGTAGTATAGAGGGTGGGCAGTTCTTC
>TRBJ1-1|-|few|TRBV10-3
CAISRDYTEAFF
TGTGCCATCAGCCGGGACTACACTGAAGCTTTCTTT
>TRBJ1-6|-|-|TRBV19
CASSIPVDNSPLHF
TGTGCCAGTAGTATCCCCGTGGATAATTCACCCCTCCACTTT
>TRBJ2-2|-|-|TRBV5-1
CASSLDAGAGELFF
TGCGCCAGCAGCTTGGATGCTGGCGCCGGGGAGCTGTTTTTT
>TRBJ2-5|-|-|TRBV6-6
CASTRDIRETQYF
TGTGCCAGCACCAGAGACATCCGGGAGACCCAGTACTTC
>TRBJ2-5|-|once|TRBV20-1
CSAGQKETQYF
TGCAGTGCTGGACAGAAAGAGACCCAGTACTTC
>TRBJ1-1|-|-|TRBV6-6
CASSYNWGRNTEAFF
TGTGCCAGCAGTTACAATTGGGGGCGGAACACTGAAGCTTTCTTT
>TRBJ2-7|-|-|TRBV7-6
CASSPTPGAPLYEQYF
TGTGCCAGCAGCCCGACTCCAGGGGCCCCTCTCTACGAGCAGTACTTC
>TRBJ1-6|-|-|TRBV5-1
CASSLGGGDSPLHF
TGCGCCAGCAGCTTGGGAGGGGGGGATTCACCCCTCCACTTT
>TRBJ2-7|TRBD1|once|TRBV5-6
CASSSGTGVSYEQYF
TGTGCCAGCAGCTCCGGGACAGGGGTCTCCTACGAGCAGTACTTC
>TRBJ2-7|-|-|TRBV12-2
CASRLGLQGNVYEQYF
TGTGCAAGTCGCTTAGGACTACAGGGAAACGTCTACGAGCAGTACTTC
>TRBJ1-2|-|few|TRBV9
CASSVEIGGREGYTF
TGTGCCAGCAGCGTAGAGATCGGGGGGCGTGAGGGCTACACCTTC
>TRBJ2-7|-|-|TRBV6-1
CASRHPNPYEQYF
TGTGCCAGCAGGCACCCTAACCCCTACGAGCAGTACTTC
>TRBJ2-1|-|-|TRBV10-1
CASTERQAHNEQFF
TGCGCCAGCACGGAGAGACAGGCCCACAATGAGCAGTTCTTC
>TRBJ1-1|-|-|TRBV23-1
CASSQSSGPNTEAFF
TGCGCCAGCAGTCAATCAAGTGGCCCGAACACTGAAGCTTTCTTT
>TRBJ1-1|-|-|TRBV21-1
CASSKAPRDRGNTEAFF
TGTGCCAGCAGCAAAGCGCCCCGGGACAGGGGGAACACTGAAGCTTTCTTT
>TRBJ2-7|-|-|TRBV19
CASSIDLGLPYEQYF
TGTGCCAGTAGTATAGATCTGGGTCTTCCTTACGAGCAGTACTTC
>TRBJ2-4|-|-|TRBV5-1
CASSLNAGAGGMNF
TGCGCCAGCAGCTTGAATGCAGGGGCCGGGGGTATGAACTTC
>TRBJ1-3|-|-|TRBV18
CASSPPSRRGGNTIYF
TGTGCCAGCTCACCACCCTCGAGGAGGGGTGGAAACACCATATATTTT
>TRBJ1-2|-|-|TRBV18
CASSPPGTTKTYGYTF
TGTGCCAGCTCACCCCCCGGGACAACCAAAACTTATGGCTACACCTTC
>TRBJ1-2|-|-|TRBV28
CASSGVYGYTF
TGTGCCAGCAGTGGGGTTTATGGCTACACCTTC
>TRBJ2-6|-|-|TRBV9
CASSVGFSGANVLTF
TGTGCCAGCAGCGTAGGGTTCTCTGGGGCCAACGTCCTGACTTTC
>TRBJ2-3|-|-|TRBV19
CATSGLSTDTQYF
TGTGCCACCAGCGGACTAAGCACAGATACGCAGTATTTT
>TRBJ2-1|-|once|TRBV14
CASSQPGTPGNEQFF
TGTGCCAGCAGCCAACCTGGGACTCCGGGGAATGAGCAGTTCTTC
>TRBJ1-4|-|-|TRBV25-1
CASSESGANEKLFF
TGTGCCAGCAGTGAGTCCGGAGCTAATGAAAAACTGTTTTTT
>TRBJ2-2|-|-|TRBV7-2
CASSSYPPGRTGELFF
TGTGCCAGCAGCTCCTACCCGCCGGGGAGAACCGGGGAGCTGTTTTTT
>TRBJ2-1|TRBD1|-|TRBV9
CASSVGTGKNEQFF
TGTGCCAGCAGCGTGGGGACAGGGAAGAATGAGCAGTTCTTC